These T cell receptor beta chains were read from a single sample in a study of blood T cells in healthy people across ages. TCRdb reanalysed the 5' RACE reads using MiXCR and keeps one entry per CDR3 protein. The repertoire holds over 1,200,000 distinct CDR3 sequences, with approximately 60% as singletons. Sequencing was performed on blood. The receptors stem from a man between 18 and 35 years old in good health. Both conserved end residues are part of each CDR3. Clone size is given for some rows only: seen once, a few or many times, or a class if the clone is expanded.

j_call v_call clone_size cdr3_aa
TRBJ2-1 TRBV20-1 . CSARFMAGEYNEQFF
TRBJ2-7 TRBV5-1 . CASSPGQGIDEQYF
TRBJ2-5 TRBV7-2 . CASSSNRVGRETQYF
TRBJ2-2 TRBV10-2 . CASSESTSGTGELFF
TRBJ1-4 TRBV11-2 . CASRRPIRDEKLFF
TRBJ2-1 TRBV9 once CASSVAFSGRFPTIYNEQFF
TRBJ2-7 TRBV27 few CASSWDRNYEQYF
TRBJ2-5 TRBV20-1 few CSARDPRTGRLGETQYF
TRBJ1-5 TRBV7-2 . CASSLDRESNQPQHF
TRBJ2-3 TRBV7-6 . CASSLLRDFTDTQYF
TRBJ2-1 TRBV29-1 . CSVGTSGSYNEQFF
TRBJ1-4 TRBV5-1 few CASSLEGRGEKLFF
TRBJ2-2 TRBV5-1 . CASSAAETNTGELFF
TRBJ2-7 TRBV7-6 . CASSSTSGGSYNEQYF
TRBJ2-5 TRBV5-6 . CASSLRLTYQETQYF
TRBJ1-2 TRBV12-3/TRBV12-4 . CASSFAEGTNYGYTF
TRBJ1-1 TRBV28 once CASSDYRGPPPPEAFF
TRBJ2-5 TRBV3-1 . CASSHGGKETQYF
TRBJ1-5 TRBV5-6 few CASSPGTGAMDQPQHF
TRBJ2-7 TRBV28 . CASSVSGGYEQYF
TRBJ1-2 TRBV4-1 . CASSQLGGPGTRYGYTF
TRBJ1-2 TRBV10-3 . CAVSVVRSNYTF
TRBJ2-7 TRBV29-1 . CSVGNIGSSYEQYF
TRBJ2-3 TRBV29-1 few CSAEAEGTQYF
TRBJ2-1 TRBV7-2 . CASSFGTGGFNEQFF
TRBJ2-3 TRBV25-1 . CASSRPSRRGTDTQYF
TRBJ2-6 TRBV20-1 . CSARTSGRANVLTF
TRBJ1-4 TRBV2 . CASGRGTNEKLFF
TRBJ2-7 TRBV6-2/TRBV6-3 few CASSRGPGEQYF
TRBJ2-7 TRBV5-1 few CASSLWGTDPYEQYF
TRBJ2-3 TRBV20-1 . CSAGGGRSSETQYF
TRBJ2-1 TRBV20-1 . CSAPGGGGSSYNEQFF
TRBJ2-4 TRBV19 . CASSIYRRPWTGPRRQYF
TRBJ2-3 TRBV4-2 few CASSTQLAGGWDTQYF
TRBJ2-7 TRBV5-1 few CASSMGPSYEQYF
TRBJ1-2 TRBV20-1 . CSAIFLYGYTF
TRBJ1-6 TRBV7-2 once CASSQLVVDSPLHF
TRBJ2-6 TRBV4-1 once CASSRLPGLQTGANVLTF
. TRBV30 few CASGKGDYNEQYF
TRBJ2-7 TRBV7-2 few CASSLVALGSYEQYF
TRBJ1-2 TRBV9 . CASSDQDMGGYGYTF
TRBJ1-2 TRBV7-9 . CASSLWPGTDYGYTF
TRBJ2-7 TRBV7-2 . CASTRGTVEQYF
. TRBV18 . CASSPHPGLQETQYF
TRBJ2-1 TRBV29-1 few CSARPHNEQFF
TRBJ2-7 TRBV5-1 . CASSIQGARYEQYF
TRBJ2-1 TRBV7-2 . CASSLTSGSPREQFF
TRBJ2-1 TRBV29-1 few CSVVLGGHFNEQFF
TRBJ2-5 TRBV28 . CASRERVTQYF
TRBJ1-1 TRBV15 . CATSRDFSRAAGTEAFF
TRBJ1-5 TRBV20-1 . CSALDREVDQPQHF
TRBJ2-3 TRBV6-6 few CASSLEQGWADTQYF
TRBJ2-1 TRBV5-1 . CASKVESEQFF
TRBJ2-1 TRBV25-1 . CASSVALDSEQFF
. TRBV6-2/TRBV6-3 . CASGGPGQDYEQYF
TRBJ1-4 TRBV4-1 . CASSHNGARDEKLFF
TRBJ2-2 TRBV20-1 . CSARYDNTNTGELFF
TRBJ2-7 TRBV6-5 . CASSFSQTGSYEQYF
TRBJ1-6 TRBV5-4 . CASSMEGGAGSPLHF
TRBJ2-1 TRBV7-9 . CASSGEGGPSYNEQFF